Below, 15 T cell receptor beta chains from the same sample are listed, as sequenced in a study of cytomegalovirus exposure and HLA in healthy donors. PCR amplification relied on 60 Vbeta primers (plus 13 Jbeta primers). Here immunoSEQ multiplex PCR was the method, and the copy in TCRdb shows in-frame clones only, minus some. The sample consists of around 100,000 clones, roughly 85% of them appearing once. The sample was PBMCs. These receptors originate from a woman aged 35 to 49 in good health and CMV-seronegative.

The chain couples TRBV5-1 to TRBJ2-7, with 9 bases aligning to TRBD1. Germline loops: CDR1 SGHRS, CDR2 YFSETQ. The V and J ends lost 3 bases and 5 bases, in that order; junction bases with no gene match: 6. The CDR3 totals 14 residues. CDR3 loop: CASSSRDRVHEQYF. The CDR3 DNA reads TGCGCCAGCAGCTCGCGGGACAGGGTCCACGAGCAGTACTTC.

This clone came up a few times. The chain employs TRBV28 and TRBJ2-1; TRBD2 agrees at 11 bases. Per the germline V gene, CDR1 is MDHEN and CDR2 is SYDVKM. Germline trimming cut 8 bases from V and 4 bases from J; bases unmatched to any gene: 4. CDR3 length equals 14 residues. CDR3 loop: CASGASGRYNEQFF. The CDR3 DNA sequence: TGTGCCAGCGGAGCTAGCGGGAGGTACAATGAGCAGTTCTTC.

As concerns this clone: Distinct nucleotide sequences in the sample also encode this CDR3. The J gene is TRBJ2-7, the V gene TRBV28; 10 bases align to TRBD2. After removal of 6 bases from V and 0 bases from J, the junction contained 20 bases not matched to a gene. Germline loops: CDR1 MDHEN, CDR2 SYDVKM. This CDR3 has 20 amino acids. The CDR3 region is CASSFPTSGRLRPASYEQYF. CDR3 DNA sequence: TGTGCCAGCAGCTTCCCGACTAGCGGGCGATTGAGACCGGCCTCCTACGAGCAGTACTTC.

The chain couples TRBV10-2 to TRBJ1-1, with D possibly matching TRBD1 (5 bases). Germline assignment: CDR1 WSHSY and CDR2 SAAADI. The CDR3 length is 14 residues. Trimming removed 0 bases from V and 11 bases from J, with 16 bases in between. In DNA form, the CDR3 reads TGCGCCAGCAGTGAGTCGGGATCCGGCCGGGGGGCTTTCTTT. Amino acids: CASSESGSGRGAFF.

This clone turned up a few times. The rearrangement links TRBV6-1 to TRBJ1-1, with no clear D. Germline V lookup: CDR1 MNHNS, CDR2 SASEGT. Trimming shortened V by 10 bases and J by 6 bases, and 18 bases separated the two germline ends. There are 13 residues in the CDR3. CDR3 protein: CATPSPTIAEAFF. CDR3 in DNA: TGTGCCACTCCGTCCCCGACTATTGCTGAAGCTTTCTTT.

The V call is TRBV7-2, the J call TRBJ2-7; D is unresolved. This CDR3 is built from 12 residues. Germline V gene lookup returns CDR1 SGHTA and CDR2 FQGNSA. V gave up 1 base and J gave up 4 bases, with 5 bases separating them. CDR3 bases: TGTGCCAGCAGCTTAGACTATTACGAGCAGTACTTC. Its protein product is CASSLDYYEQYF.

The V gene is TRBV6-5, the J gene TRBJ1-2; 9 bases are a match to TRBD1. Germline V gene sequence: CDR1 MNHEY, CDR2 SVGAGI. The CDR3 sequence is 15 residues long. V lost 2 bases to trimming and J lost 7 bases; unmatched junction nucleotides: 8. This CDR3 is CASSYGNRGLSGYTF. The CDR3 DNA reads TGTGCCAGCAGTTACGGGAACAGGGGGCTCTCTGGCTACACCTTC.

The chain combines TRBV6-6 with TRBJ1-1; possible D gene TRBD1, 5 bases. The CDR3 consists of 14 residues. Looked up from germline, CDR1 is MNHNY and CDR2 is SVGAGI (reference sequence). Trimming removed 6 bases at V and 0 bases at J, with 11 bases between. The CDR3 DNA reads TGTGCCAGCAGCGGAAGGGGCATGAACACTGAAGCTTTCTTT. This codes for CASSGRGMNTEAFF.

J is TRBJ1-2 and V is TRBV28, with D perhaps TRBD1 (6 bases). V dropped 3 bases and J dropped 1 base, with 18 bases sitting between them. Germline lookup yields CDR1 MDHEN and CDR2 SYDVKM. The length of the CDR3 is 17 residues. CDR3: CASSLMYRGRVNYGYTF. The CDR3 region has the DNA TGTGCCAGCAGTTTGATGTATAGGGGGAGGGTTAACTATGGCTACACCTTC.

This clone was seen more than once but under ten times. The chain's CDR3 is CASSFSVVYEQYF. CDR3 sequence (DNA): TGTGCCAGCAGCTTCTCCGTCGTCTACGAGCAGTACTTC. The chain is built from TRBV7-2 and TRBJ2-7; D not resolved. The V gene's germline CDR1 is SGHTA and CDR2 FQGNSA. This CDR3 is 13 amino acids long. V was trimmed by 3 bases and J by 3 bases, leaving 9 bases between them.

The chain employs TRBV19 and TRBJ1-5, with a weak D call TRBD1 (5 bases). Trimming left V 3 bases short and J 1 base short, with 13 bases between. Germline CDR1 reads LNHDA; CDR2 reads SQIVND (reference sequence). This CDR3 contains 16 residues. CDR3 nucleotides: TGTGCCAGTAGTATCTCGCAAGGGGCCAGCAATCAGCCCCAGCATTTT. Translated, it gives CASSISQGASNQPQHF.

This clone showed up just a few times. V is TRBV5-6 and J is TRBJ1-2; D uncertain. The CDR3 totals 16 residues. V shed 4 bases and J shed 0 bases, with 16 bases lying between them. Germline-derived CDR1 and CDR2 are SGHDT and YYEEEE. CDR3 protein: CASSPTGPLANYGYTF. The CDR3 DNA reads as TGTGCCAGCAGCCCAACCGGTCCCCTAGCTAACTATGGCTACACCTTC.

This chain connects TRBV28 to TRBJ1-6; no clear D gene. V lost 7 bases, J lost 4 bases, and 8 bases lay in between. The CDR3 covers 13 residues. CDR1 and CDR2 from the germline V gene are MDHEN and SYDVKM. CDR3 in DNA: TGTGCCAGCACCAGGAGGTATAATTCACCCCTCCACTTT. This sequence encodes CASTRRYNSPLHF. Using reference TRBV28 and TRBJ1-6 for the parts outside the CDR3, the full variable domain is DVKVTQSSRYLVKRTGEKVFLECVQDMDHENMFWYRQDPGLGLRLIYFSYDVKMKEKGDIPEGYSVSREKKERFSLILESASTNQTSMYLCASTRRYNSPLHFGNGTRLTVT.

V and J are TRBV11-2 and TRBJ2-5; maybe TRBD2 (6 bases). The CDR3 consists of 15 residues. CDR1 and CDR2 from the germline V gene are SGHAT and FQNNGV. Trimming removed 7 bases from V and 2 bases from J, with 17 bases in between. Written as DNA, the CDR3 is TGTGCCAGCACCTCCCTTTGGGGGGTTCAAGAGACCCAGTACTTC. Amino acids: CASTSLWGVQETQYF.

The chain couples TRBV27 to TRBJ2-1, with 9 bases aligning to TRBD1. The J segment lost 4 bases and the V segment lost 2 bases, leaving 12 bases of the junction unmatched. CDR1 is MNHEY and CDR2 is SMNVEV in the germline V gene (reference sequence). The CDR3 consists of 18 residues. The CDR3 nucleotides read TGTGCCAGCAGTTTACGTCCCGGGACAGGGTTGGCTTACAATGAGCAGTTCTTC. This codes for CASSLRPGTGLAYNEQFF.